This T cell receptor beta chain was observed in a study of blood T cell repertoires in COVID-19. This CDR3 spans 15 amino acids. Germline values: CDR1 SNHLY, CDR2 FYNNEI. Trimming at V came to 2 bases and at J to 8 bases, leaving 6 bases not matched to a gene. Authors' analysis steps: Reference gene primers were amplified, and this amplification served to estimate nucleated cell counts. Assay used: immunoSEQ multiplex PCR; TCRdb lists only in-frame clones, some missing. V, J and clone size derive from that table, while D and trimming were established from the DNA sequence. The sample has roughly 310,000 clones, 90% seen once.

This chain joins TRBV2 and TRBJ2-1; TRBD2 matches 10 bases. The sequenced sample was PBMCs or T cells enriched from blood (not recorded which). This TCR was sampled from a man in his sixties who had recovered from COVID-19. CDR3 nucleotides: TGTGCCAGCAGTGAATTACTAGCGGGACGAGATGAGCAGTTCTTC. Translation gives CASSELLAGRDEQFF.